The 15 T cell receptor beta chains below were found in one sample sequenced in a study of blood T cell repertoires in COVID-19. Clones were sequenced by immunoSEQ multiplex PCR, and TCRdb holds only the in-frame ones, with some missing. The repertoire holds about 160,000 clones, less than 90% seen once, with 14% in the top ten. Material for sequencing was peripheral blood. These receptors all stem from a man aged 18 to 29 with active or convalescent COVID-19.

This chain joins TRBV4-1 and TRBJ1-5, with a weak D call TRBD1 (6 bases). The CDR3 contains 15 residues. V lost 1 base and J lost 3, with 10 bases in between. Germline CDR1 and CDR2: MGHRA and YSYEKL. The CDR3 DNA sequence: TGCGCCAGCAGCCAAGGTTACAGGGACAATCAGCCCCAGCATTTT. This sequence encodes CASSQGYRDNQPQHF.

The rearrangement links TRBV5-5 to TRBJ2-5; TRBD1 agrees at 7 bases. Germline assignment: CDR1 SGHKS and CDR2 YYEKEE (reference sequence). V was clipped by 1 base and J by 1 base; unmatched bases: 1. This CDR3 has 14 residues. The CDR3 here is CASSLRGPQETQYF. The CDR3 DNA reads TGTGCCAGCAGCTTGAGGGGGCCCCAAGAGACCCAGTACTTC.

This sequence joins TRBV6-2 or TRBV6-3 and TRBJ1-5; TRBD1 matches 7 bases. The V and J ends lost 6 bases and 7 bases, in that order; junction bases with no gene match: 6. There are 13 residues in the CDR3. Germline CDR1 MNHEY, CDR2 SVGEGT. CDR3 in amino acids: CASSDRESQPQHF. As DNA, the CDR3 is TGTGCCAGCAGCGACAGGGAGTCCCAGCCCCAGCATTTT.

This clone has a single count. The chain combines TRBV19 with TRBJ1-1; 7 nucleotides align to TRBD1. This CDR3 has 15 amino acids. V was clipped by 6 bases and J by 2 bases; unmatched bases: 9. The germline V gene encodes CDR1 LNHDA and CDR2 SQIVND (reference sequence). The CDR3, as DNA: TGTGCCAGTAGCCGCTACAGGGGAGGAAACACTGAAGCTTTCTTT. Its translation is CASSRYRGGNTEAFF. Together with reference TRBV19 and TRBJ1-1, the CDR3 gives the full variable domain: DGGITQSPKYLFRKEGQNVTLSCEQNLNHDAMYWYRQDPGQGLRLIYYSQIVNDFQKGDIAEGYSVSREKKESFPLTVTSAQKNPTAFYLCASSRYRGGNTEAFFGQGTRLTVV.

The chain has TRBV5-4 and TRBJ2-3; 8 bases agree with TRBD2. CDR1 SGHNT and CDR2 YYREEE come from the germline V gene (reference sequence). There are 15 residues in the CDR3. J was trimmed by 6 bases and V by 4 bases; bases with no gene match: 10. CDR3 coding DNA: TGTGCCAGCAGCGTGCCGGGACTAGGAGGTGATACGCAGTATTTT. It specifies CASSVPGLGGDTQYF.

The chain recombines TRBV2 with TRBJ2-7; 9 bases are shared with TRBD1. CDR1 and CDR2 (germline): SNHLY, FYNNEI. V lost 5 bases to trimming and J lost 5 bases; unmatched junction nucleotides: 7. This CDR3 contains 14 residues. The CDR3 bases are TGTGCCAGCAGTCAGGACAGGGGTGTGGACGAGCAGTACTTC. The encoded protein is CASSQDRGVDEQYF.

The chain carries TRBV11-2 and TRBJ2-1; D is unclear. CDR3 length: 14 amino acids. Trimming removed 4 bases at V and 4 bases at J, with 11 bases between. Per germline, CDR1 SGHAT and CDR2 FQNNGV. DNA of the CDR3: TGTGCCAGCAGCTACAAAACACTATACAATGAGCAGTTCTTC. It specifies CASSYKTLYNEQFF.

This CDR3 is CASSLGADSNQPQHF. Here the CDR3 DNA reads TGTGCCAGCAGCTTAGGGGCAGATAGCAATCAGCCCCAGCATTTT. The gene calls are TRBV7-2 and TRBJ1-5; D uncertain. This CDR3 is built from 15 residues. V was trimmed by 1 base and J by 0 bases, leaving 7 bases between them. Germline V gives CDR1 SGHTA, CDR2 FQGNSA.

This chain links TRBV11-3 with TRBJ2-4; 16 bases are shared with TRBD2. The V and J ends lost 0 bases and 0 bases, in that order; junction bases with no gene match: 5. From germline, CDR1 is SGHNT and CDR2 YENEEA. The CDR3 extends over 20 amino acids. The CDR3 spells CASSLEGLAGGPVAKNIQYF. For the CDR3, the DNA is TGTGCCAGCAGCTTAGAGGGACTAGCGGGAGGGCCGGTAGCCAAAAACATTCAGTACTTC.

This clone was counted only a few times. This chain joins TRBV28 and TRBJ2-7; D is perhaps TRBD1 (6 bases). The germline V gene encodes CDR1 MDHEN and CDR2 SYDVKM. Trimming cost V 6 bases and J 3 bases, with 9 bases left between them. This CDR3 region has 12 residues. CDR3 DNA: TGTGCCAGCAGCCGGACAGTCTACGAGCAGTACTTC. It translates to CASSRTVYEQYF.

This chain links TRBV6-2 or TRBV6-3 with TRBJ2-7; 12 positions match TRBD2. Germline lookup yields CDR1 MNHEY and CDR2 SVGEGT. V lost 4 bases to trimming and J lost 1 base; unmatched junction nucleotides: 11. The CDR3 contains 18 residues. For the CDR3, the DNA is TGTGCCAGCAGTTTAGGGCCTAGCGGGGGGGCTAGGTCCTACGAGCAGTACTTC. Encoded protein: CASSLGPSGGARSYEQYF.

This chain links TRBV5-4 with TRBJ2-3; 8 bases align to TRBD1. The CDR3 consists of 17 residues. V lost 4 bases to trimming and J lost 4 bases; unmatched junction nucleotides: 14. Per germline, CDR1 SGHNT and CDR2 YYREEE (reference sequence). CDR3 amino acids: CASSRDIGQGGADTQYF. The CDR3 DNA reads as TGTGCCAGCAGCAGAGATATAGGACAGGGCGGCGCAGATACGCAGTATTTT.

The chain joins TRBV5-1 to TRBJ1-4; D is unclear. Deletions cut 4 bases from V and 0 bases from J, with 10 bases between. The CDR3 consists of 15 residues. The V gene's germline CDR1 is SGHRS and CDR2 YFSETQ. The CDR3 is CASSDTAATNEKLFF. DNA of the CDR3: TGCGCCAGCAGCGATACAGCTGCAACTAATGAAAAACTGTTTTTT. Full variable domain (remainder filled in from reference TRBV5-1 and TRBJ1-4): KAGVTQTPRYLIKTRGQQVTLSCSPISGHRSVSWYQQTPGQGLQFLFEYFSETQRNKGNFPGRFSGRQFSNSRSEMNVSTLELGDSALYLCASSDTAATNEKLFFGSGTQLSVL.

The gene calls are TRBV4-1 and TRBJ1-2; 10 bases are a match to TRBD1. This CDR3 contains 16 residues. CDR1 and CDR2 from the germline V gene are MGHRA and YSYEKL. The V and J ends lost 1 base and 4 bases, in that order; junction bases with no gene match: 6. The DNA of the CDR3 is TGCGCCAGCAGCCAAGTCGGGACAGGGGAATTCTATGGCTACACCTTC. It codes for CASSQVGTGEFYGYTF.

The chain recombines TRBV19 with TRBJ2-7, with no clear D. Germline CDR1 LNHDA, CDR2 SQIVND (reference sequence). The CDR3 runs 15 residues. V was pared by 3 bases and J by 0 bases, with 12 bases between. The CDR3 DNA sequence: TGTGCCAGTAGTATGACTCCCCCCCGCTCCTACGAGCAGTACTTC. It yields the protein CASSMTPPRSYEQYF.